This T cell receptor (beta chain) originates from a study of blood T cell repertoires in COVID-19. Produced via immunoSEQ multiplex PCR; TCRdb's table is partial and in-frame only. This table has fewer than 350,000 clones, more than 70% appearing once. Participants came from roughly 25 US areas, aged roughly 18 to 89 years. V lost 7 bases and J lost 2, with 11 bases in between. Germline CDR1 and CDR2: MNHEY and SVGAGI. The CDR3 is 14 residues long. The gene calls are TRBV6-5 and TRBJ2-2, with D possibly being TRBD1 (6 bases). Sequencing input: PBMCs or T cells enriched from blood (not recorded which). The TCR sequence derives from a young woman who had been exposed to COVID-19. CDR3 in amino acids: CASKGQRNTGELFF. The CDR3 DNA is TGTGCCAGCAAAGGACAGAGAAACACCGGGGAGCTGTTTTTT.